The rows below give T cell receptor beta chains drawn from one sample of a study of T cells in Graves' hyperthyroidism and ophthalmopathy. MiXCR, run by TCRdb on the multiplex PCR reads, gives a single entry per CDR3 protein. In the table there are more than 600,000 distinct CDR3 sequences, 16% of which are singletons. The sequenced sample consisted of blood. These TCRs come from a man younger than 35 with Graves' hyperthyroidism. Each CDR3 is given without its conserved first and last residue. Fields, in order: V gene, J gene, CDR3 protein.

V: TRBV20-1; J: TRBJ2-3; CDR3: SATIRGGIYTDTQY
V: TRBV25-1; J: TRBJ1-2; CDR3: ASSEWGGDYGYT
V: TRBV5-5; J: TRBJ2-7; CDR3: ASNLGASYEQY
V: TRBV2; J: TRBJ1-1; CDR3: ACQSGTEAF
V: TRBV12-3/TRBV12-4; J: TRBJ1-4; CDR3: ASRLDLNEKLF
V: TRBV5-6; J: TRBJ2-1; CDR3: TSTLRRSGSDEQF
V: TRBV2; J: TRBJ2-1; CDR3: ASGRAVGHNEQF
V: TRBV28; J: TRBJ2-1; CDR3: ASSTTYDSYNEQF
V: TRBV12-3/TRBV12-4; J: TRBJ2-7; CDR3: ASSARTVPYEQY
V: TRBV27; J: TRBJ2-5; CDR3: ASSLVGLGETQY
V: TRBV27; J: TRBJ1-2; CDR3: ASSSSDRNRYGYT
V: TRBV6-5; J: TRBJ2-3; CDR3: ASSYVAGGLDTQY
V: TRBV6-1; J: TRBJ1-1; CDR3: ASTLGGGNTEAF
V: TRBV5-1; J: TRBJ2-7; CDR3: ASRITDQTFYEQY
V: TRBV20-1; J: TRBJ2-1; CDR3: SARPRWGQDYNEQF
V: TRBV28; J: TRBJ2-6; CDR3: ATSLVSGANVLT
V: TRBV6-5; J: TRBJ2-2; CDR3: ASSYVPSGRELF